The 20 T cell receptor beta chains below come from one sample, sequenced in a study of neurological immune-mediated disorders. A single record per CDR3 protein comes from TCRdb applying MiXCR to the 5' RACE reads. Seen here are 55,000 to 75,000 distinct CDR3 sequences, roughly 15% observed once, and the top ten hold around 4.3%. Time point in this sample: longitudinal time-point 1 (baseline). The sequencing input was PBMCs. The source is a female donor with HTLV-1-associated myelopathy (HAM/TSP).

This clonotype was seen many times. The gene calls are TRBV11-2 and TRBJ2-1; 9 bases line up with TRBD1. CDR3 length: 15 amino acids. V was clipped by 5 bases and J by 5 bases; unmatched bases: 7. Germline assignment: CDR1 SGHAT and CDR2 FQNNGV. CDR3 sequence reads: CASSRGTGINNEQFF. As DNA, the CDR3 is TGTGCCAGCAGCCGAGGGACAGGGATTAACAATGAGCAGTTCTTC.

This clonotype occurred many times. The chain links TRBV5-1 to TRBJ2-7, with D perhaps TRBD1 or TRBD2 (5 bases each). V lost 3 bases to trimming and J lost 3 bases, with 19 bases between them. This CDR3 region has 16 residues. CDR1 is SGHRS and CDR2 is YFSETQ in the germline V gene. The CDR3 DNA follows: TGCGCCAGCAGCTGGGGTGGGACGGACCCTTTCTACGAGCAGTACTTC. It is translated as CASSWGGTDPFYEQYF.

This clonotype was counted ten times or more. This chain joins TRBV11-2 and TRBJ2-7; D might be TRBD1 (6 bases). This CDR3 is built from 15 residues. Trimming cost V 5 bases and J 2 bases, with 16 bases left between them. Germline-derived CDR1 and CDR2 are SGHAT and FQNNGV. For the CDR3, the DNA is TGTGCCAGCAGCGTCGGACAGATCTCGGCCTACGAGCAGTACTTC. Translation gives CASSVGQISAYEQYF.

This clonotype was seen at least ten times. The rearrangement joins TRBV7-9 to TRBJ2-7; the D gene is possibly TRBD1 (6 bases). Germline-derived CDR1 and CDR2 are SEHNR and FQNEAQ (reference sequence). This CDR3 spans 13 amino acids. V lost 5 bases and J lost 5, with 13 bases in between. The CDR3 reads CASSPDRSNEQYF. The CDR3 DNA reads TGTGCCAGCAGCCCCGACAGGTCCAACGAGCAGTACTTC.

This clonotype was seen ten or more times. V usage is TRBV28 and J usage is TRBJ2-4; 10 nucleotides agree with TRBD1. Germline CDR1 and CDR2: MDHEN and SYDVKM. CDR3 size: 14 residues. The ends lost 4 bases at V and 8 bases at J; junction bases unmatched: 5. This CDR3 is CASSSTGGRDIQYF. The CDR3 DNA reads as TGTGCCAGCAGTTCGACAGGGGGCAGGGACATTCAGTACTTC.

This clonotype was counted many times. The chain is built from TRBV3-1 and TRBJ1-4; no reliable D call. CDR1 LGHDT and CDR2 YNNKEL come from the germline V gene (reference sequence). CDR3 length equals 18 residues. Trimming removed 3 bases at V and 8 bases at J, with 25 bases between. The CDR3 coding sequence is TGTGCCAGCAGCCACAAAGCGGCTCTCGGGCTTGGTGGGGAAAAACTGTTTTTT. Protein product: CASSHKAALGLGGEKLFF. Drawing the rest from reference TRBV3-1 and TRBJ1-4, the complete variable domain is DTAVSQTPKYLVTQMGNDKSIKCEQNLGHDTMYWYKQDSKKFLKIMFSYNNKELIINETVPNRFSPKSPDKAHLNLHINSLELGDSAVYFCASSHKAALGLGGEKLFFGSGTQLSVL.

This clonotype has at least ten counts. This chain uses TRBV5-1 with TRBJ2-2, with no clear D. The CDR3 sequence is 14 residues long. The V end was cut by 0 bases, the J end by 3 bases, with 6 bases between. The germline gives CDR1 SGHRS, CDR2 YFSETQ. The CDR3, as DNA: TGCGCCAGCAGCTTGGACAGATACACCGGGGAGCTGTTTTTT. This sequence encodes CASSLDRYTGELFF.

V gene TRBV28 combines with J gene TRBJ2-3; D may be TRBD2 (7 bases). Germline-derived CDR1 and CDR2 are MDHEN and SYDVKM. CDR3 size: 15 residues. Trimming cost V 3 bases and J 1 base, with 11 bases left between them. CDR3 sequence: CASSFRGGRTDTQYF. In DNA form, the CDR3 reads TGTGCCAGCAGTTTTAGGGGGGGGCGCACAGATACGCAGTATTTT.

This clonotype was detected ten times or more. The rearrangement uses TRBV28 and TRBJ2-7, with TRBD2 identical over 16 bases. From germline, CDR1 is MDHEN and CDR2 SYDVKM. The CDR3 length is 15 residues. The V gene end was trimmed by 5 bases and the J gene end by 7 bases; junction bases not matched to a gene: 5. The CDR3 DNA follows: TGTGCCAGCAGTCTCACGGGACTAGCGGGGGGGGAGCAGTACTTC. It yields the protein CASSLTGLAGGEQYF.

In its sample, this clonotype was seen many times. The rearrangement links TRBV4-1 to TRBJ1-1; the D gene is possibly TRBD1 (6 bases). Trimming took 5 bases from V and 5 from J, leaving 21 bases between them. The CDR3 is made up of 16 amino acids. Per the germline V gene, CDR1 is MGHRA and CDR2 is YSYEKL. The CDR3 DNA sequence: TGCGCCAGCAGCTCCAGCCTGATCAGGGGTCTGACTGAAGCTTTCTTT. This sequence encodes CASSSSLIRGLTEAFF.

The chain uses TRBV7-9 and TRBJ2-2; possible D gene TRBD1, 6 bases. Trimming removed 5 bases at V and 7 bases at J, with 11 bases between. This CDR3 contains 13 residues. Germline loops: CDR1 SEHNR, CDR2 FQNEAQ (reference sequence). The CDR3 sequence: CASSTRQVGELFF. The CDR3 DNA reads as TGTGCCAGCAGCACCCGACAGGTCGGGGAGCTGTTTTTT.

There are many counts of this clonotype. The chain employs TRBV4-1 and TRBJ2-3; perhaps D is TRBD1 or TRBD2 (5 bases each). The CDR3 contains 13 residues. Germline lookup yields CDR1 MGHRA and CDR2 YSYEKL. V gave up 4 bases and J gave up 9 bases, with 14 bases separating them. CDR3 DNA sequence: TGCGCCAGCAGCCCTATCGAGGGGAGAACGCAGTATTTT. Amino acid sequence: CASSPIEGRTQYF.

This clonotype was seen repeatedly, ten times or more. The rearrangement uses TRBV7-2 and TRBJ2-7; D might be TRBD1 (6 bases). The CDR3 length is 15 residues. Germline CDR1 is SGHTA and CDR2 is FQGNSA. Trimming pared 4 bases from V and 1 base from J, leaving 14 bases between. This CDR3 reads CASSWIRDKSYEQYF. CDR3 nucleotide sequence: TGTGCCAGCAGCTGGATCCGGGACAAATCCTACGAGCAGTACTTC.

In its sample, this clonotype was seen many times. Here the CDR3 DNA reads TGTGCCAGCAGTGGTCAGGTTGAGCAGTACTTC. It codes for CASSGQVEQYF. The chain recombines TRBV2 with TRBJ2-7; D not resolved. The CDR3 spans 11 residues. Germline CDR1 and CDR2: SNHLY and FYNNEI. V lost 4 bases, J lost 7 bases, and 8 bases lay in between.

Many counts were recorded for this clonotype. The rearrangement uses TRBV2 and TRBJ1-1; no firm D call. This CDR3 is built from 13 residues. Trimming left V 8 bases short and J 3 bases short, with 13 bases between. The germline CDR1 and CDR2 sequences are SNHLY and FYNNEI. Here the CDR3 DNA reads TGTGCCAGCGAGCCCGGGCAGTACACTGAAGCTTTCTTT. Translated, it gives CASEPGQYTEAFF.

In its sample, this clonotype was seen a few times. A read error may be the cause here, since a much bigger clone is one base away. J is TRBJ2-7 and V is TRBV27; TRBD1 matches at 9 bases. Germline CDR1 MNHEY, CDR2 SMNVEV (reference sequence). The V segment lost 3 bases and the J segment 3 bases; nucleotides outside the gene matches: 3. This CDR3 region has 14 residues. The CDR3 DNA is TGTGCCAGCAGTTTCGGGACAGGGAACTACGAGCAGTACTTC. This gives the protein CASSFGTGNYEQYF.

This clonotype has at least ten counts. The chain is built from TRBV20-1 and TRBJ1-2, with D possibly matching TRBD1 (5 bases). The CDR3 length is 12 residues. Per germline, CDR1 DFQATT and CDR2 SNEGSKA (reference sequence). The V end was cut by 0 bases, the J end by 12 bases, with 14 bases between. CDR3 sequence reads: CSARDLQGINTF. The CDR3, as DNA: TGCAGTGCTAGAGATCTTCAGGGAATTAACACCTTC.

This clonotype has at least ten counts. This sequence joins TRBV5-1 and TRBJ2-2; D ambiguous. The CDR3 extends over 14 amino acids. Per the germline V gene, CDR1 is SGHRS and CDR2 is YFSETQ. The ends were cut back, 0 bases at V and 0 bases at J, with 3 bases in the middle. CDR3 sequence (DNA): TGCGCCAGCAGCTTGGCGACGAACACCGGGGAGCTGTTTTTT. Translating gives CASSLATNTGELFF.

The V call is TRBV7-6, the J call TRBJ2-2, with 8 positions matching TRBD2. The CDR3 covers 16 residues. V shed 5 bases and J 6 bases; nucleotides not matched to a gene: 11. Germline V gene sequence: CDR1 SGHVS, CDR2 FNYEAQ. CDR3: CASSGTAGRGAGELFF. The CDR3, as DNA: TGTGCCAGCAGCGGGACCGCAGGGCGGGGGGCCGGGGAGCTGTTTTTT.

This clonotype appeared a few times. The chain employs TRBV6-1 and TRBJ2-3; the D is unclear. The CDR3 runs to 16 residues. CDR1 is MNHNS, CDR2 SASEGT, per germline. Deletions cut 2 bases from V and 2 bases from J, with 14 bases between. The CDR3 is CASSELRGTPTDTQYF. Written as DNA, the CDR3 is TGTGCCAGCAGTGAATTGAGAGGTACCCCCACAGATACGCAGTATTTT.